This TCR beta chain was identified during a study of shared clonotypes between healthy human individuals. Researchers partitioned CD4+ cells into CD45RA+ naive and CD45RA-negative memory subsets. Authors' processing steps: Filtering differed since immunoSEQ provided only junctions, with no quality scores. The method was immunoSEQ multiplex PCR; TCRdb's version includes in-frame clones alone and lacks a portion of them. V, J and clone size are those of that table, while D and trimming were read from the DNA. The table shows 2 million to 3 million clones, with over 85% occurring only once. Sequenced input: naive CD4+ T cells from PBMCs. Sample subset: CD45RA+ positively selected. The clonotype comes from a man aged 18 to 29 in good health. Some clones in this sample may be carry-over from other donors' samples.

Written as DNA, the CDR3 is TGTGCCAGCGGCGGACTAGCGGGGTGGGGCAAAAACATTCAGTACTTC. Translating it yields CASGGLAGWGKNIQYF. The chain carries TRBV28 and TRBJ2-4, with 12 bases that match TRBD2. The germline CDR1 and CDR2 sequences are MDHEN and SYDVKM. The CDR3 consists of 16 residues. V lost 8 bases and J lost 3; bases outside the gene matches: 8.